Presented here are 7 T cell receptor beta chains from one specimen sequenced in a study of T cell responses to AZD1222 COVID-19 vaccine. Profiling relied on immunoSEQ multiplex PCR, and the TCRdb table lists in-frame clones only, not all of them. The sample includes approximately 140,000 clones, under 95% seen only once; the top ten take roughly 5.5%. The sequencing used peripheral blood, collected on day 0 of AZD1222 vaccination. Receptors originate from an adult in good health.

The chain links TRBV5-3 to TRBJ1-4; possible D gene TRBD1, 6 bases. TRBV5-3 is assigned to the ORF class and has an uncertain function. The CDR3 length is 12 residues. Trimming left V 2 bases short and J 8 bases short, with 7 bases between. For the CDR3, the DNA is TGTGCCAGAAGCTTTCAGGGGGAAAAACTGTTTTTT. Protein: CARSFQGEKLFF.

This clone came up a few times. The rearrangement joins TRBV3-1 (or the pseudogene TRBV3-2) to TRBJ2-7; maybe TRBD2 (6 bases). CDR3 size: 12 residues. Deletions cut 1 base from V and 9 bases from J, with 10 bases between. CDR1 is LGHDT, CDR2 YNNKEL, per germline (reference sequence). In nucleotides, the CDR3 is TGTGCCAGCAGCCAAGGGAGGGGCCGGCAGTACTTC. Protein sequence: CASSQGRGRQYF.

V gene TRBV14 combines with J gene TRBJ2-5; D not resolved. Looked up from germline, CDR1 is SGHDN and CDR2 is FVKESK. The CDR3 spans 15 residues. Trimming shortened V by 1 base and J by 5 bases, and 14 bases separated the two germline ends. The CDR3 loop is CASSQGAWAAETQYF. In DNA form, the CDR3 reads TGTGCCAGCAGCCAAGGAGCGTGGGCAGCGGAGACCCAGTACTTC.

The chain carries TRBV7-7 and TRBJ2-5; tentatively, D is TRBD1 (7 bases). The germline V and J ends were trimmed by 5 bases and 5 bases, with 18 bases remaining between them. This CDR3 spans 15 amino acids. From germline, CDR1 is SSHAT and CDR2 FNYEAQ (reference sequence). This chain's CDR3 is CASSTSGTAGETQYF. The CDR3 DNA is TGTGCCAGCAGCACCTCCGGGACAGCGGGCGAGACCCAGTACTTC.

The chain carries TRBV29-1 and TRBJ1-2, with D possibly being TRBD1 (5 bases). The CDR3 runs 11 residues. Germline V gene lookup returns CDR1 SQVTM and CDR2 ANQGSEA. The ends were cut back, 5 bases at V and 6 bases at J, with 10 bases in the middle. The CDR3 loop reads CSVSGGDGYTF. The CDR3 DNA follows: TGCAGCGTTTCGGGGGGAGATGGCTACACCTTC.

CDR3 nucleotides: TGTGCCAGCACCCTCCATTCCAACAATGAGCAGTTCTTC. Its protein product is CASTLHSNNEQFF. This chain uses TRBV12-3 or TRBV12-4 with TRBJ2-1; no clear D gene. V lost 7 bases to trimming and J lost 5 bases, with 12 bases between them. The CDR3 length is 13 residues.

CDR3 amino acids: CASSVGVASYNEQFF. CDR3 DNA sequence: TGTGCCAGCAGCGTAGGAGTAGCTTCCTACAATGAGCAGTTCTTC. V gene TRBV9 combines with J gene TRBJ2-1; D gene uncertain. Germline CDR1 and CDR2: SGDLS and YYNGEE. This CDR3 is built from 15 residues. V was clipped by 0 bases and J by 1 base, with 8 bases between them.